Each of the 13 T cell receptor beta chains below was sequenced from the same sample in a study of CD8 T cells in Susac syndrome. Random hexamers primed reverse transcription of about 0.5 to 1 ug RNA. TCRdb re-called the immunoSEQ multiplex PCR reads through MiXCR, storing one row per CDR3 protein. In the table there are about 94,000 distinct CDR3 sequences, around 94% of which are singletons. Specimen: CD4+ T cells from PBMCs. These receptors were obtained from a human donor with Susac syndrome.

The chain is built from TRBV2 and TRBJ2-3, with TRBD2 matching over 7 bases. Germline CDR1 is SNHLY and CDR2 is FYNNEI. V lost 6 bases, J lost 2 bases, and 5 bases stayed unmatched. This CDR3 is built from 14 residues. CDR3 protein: CASRGRGSTDTQYF. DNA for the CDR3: TGTGCCAGCAGGGGGCGGGGGTCCACAGATACGCAGTATTTT.

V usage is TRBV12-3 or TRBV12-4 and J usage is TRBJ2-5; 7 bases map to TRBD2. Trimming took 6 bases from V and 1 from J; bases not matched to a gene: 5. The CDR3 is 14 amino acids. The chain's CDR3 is CASRPASGQETQYF. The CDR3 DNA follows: TGTGCCAGCAGACCGGCTAGCGGCCAAGAGACCCAGTACTTC.

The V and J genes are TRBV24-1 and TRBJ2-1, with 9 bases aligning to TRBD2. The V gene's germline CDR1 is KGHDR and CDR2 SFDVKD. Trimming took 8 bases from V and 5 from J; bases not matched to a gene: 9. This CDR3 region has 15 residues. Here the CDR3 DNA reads TGTGCCACCAAGGGAGCGGGGGGACCTAACAATGAGCAGTTCTTC. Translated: CATKGAGGPNNEQFF.

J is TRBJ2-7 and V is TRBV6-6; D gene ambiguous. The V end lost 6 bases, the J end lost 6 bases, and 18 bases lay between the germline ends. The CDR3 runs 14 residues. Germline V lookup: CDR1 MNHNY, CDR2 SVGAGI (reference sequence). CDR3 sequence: CASSRSLASGEQYF. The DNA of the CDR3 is TGTGCCAGCAGCCGATCCTTAGCCTCCGGCGAGCAGTACTTC.

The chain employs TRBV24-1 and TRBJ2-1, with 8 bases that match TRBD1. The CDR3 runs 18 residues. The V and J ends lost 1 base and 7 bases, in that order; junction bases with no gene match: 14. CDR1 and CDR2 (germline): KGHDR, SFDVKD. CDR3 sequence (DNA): TGTGCCACCAGTGATTTCTCCTTTGGGCAGGGGGCTTTAAATGAGCAGTTCTTC. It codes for CATSDFSFGQGALNEQFF.

DNA of the CDR3: TGTGCCAGCAGCCAAGACCCGGGACAGGGTAGAAATGAGCAGTTCTTC. Translating gives CASSQDPGQGRNEQFF. The chain has TRBV3-1 and TRBJ2-1, with 9 bases aligning to TRBD1. The V gene's germline CDR1 is LGHDT and CDR2 YNNKEL (reference sequence). The CDR3 has 16 residues. The V and J ends lost 0 bases and 7 bases, in that order; junction bases with no gene match: 7.

The CDR3 reads CAWGSRGQGGGQPQHF. CDR3 nucleotides: TGTGCCTGGGGGTCTCGGGGACAGGGTGGTGGTCAGCCCCAGCATTTT. The chain couples TRBV30 to TRBJ1-5; 9 bases map to TRBD1. CDR3 length: 16 amino acids. Germline CDR1 reads GTSNPN; CDR2 reads SVGIG (reference sequence). V dropped 5 bases and J dropped 6; count of bases not matched to a gene: 14. Looking up the rest from reference TRBV30 and TRBJ1-5 gives the full variable domain: SQTIHQWPATLVQPVGSPLSLECTVEGTSNPNLYWYRQAAGRGLQLLFYSVGIGQISSEVPQNLSASRPQDRQFILSSKKLLLSDSGFYLCAWGSRGQGGGQPQHFGDGTRLSIL.

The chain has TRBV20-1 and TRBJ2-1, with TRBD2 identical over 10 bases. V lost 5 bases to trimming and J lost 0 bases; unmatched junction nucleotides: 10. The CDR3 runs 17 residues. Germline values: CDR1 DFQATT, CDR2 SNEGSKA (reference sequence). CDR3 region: CSAYSSGGPSSYNEQFF. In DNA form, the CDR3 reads TGCAGTGCTTACAGTAGCGGGGGGCCAAGCTCCTACAATGAGCAGTTCTTC.

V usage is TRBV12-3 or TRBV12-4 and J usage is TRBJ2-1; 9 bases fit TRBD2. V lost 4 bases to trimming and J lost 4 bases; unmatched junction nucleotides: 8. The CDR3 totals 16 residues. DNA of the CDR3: TGTGCCAGCAGTTCCCCCTGGCGGGGGGGATACAATGAGCAGTTCTTC. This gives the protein CASSSPWRGGYNEQFF.

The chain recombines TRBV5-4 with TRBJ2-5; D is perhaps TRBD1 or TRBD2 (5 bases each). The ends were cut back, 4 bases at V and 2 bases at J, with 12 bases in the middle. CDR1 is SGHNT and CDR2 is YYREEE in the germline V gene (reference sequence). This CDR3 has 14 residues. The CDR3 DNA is TGTGCCAGCAGCCCCGGGGCGAGTCAAGAGACCCAGTACTTC. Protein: CASSPGASQETQYF.

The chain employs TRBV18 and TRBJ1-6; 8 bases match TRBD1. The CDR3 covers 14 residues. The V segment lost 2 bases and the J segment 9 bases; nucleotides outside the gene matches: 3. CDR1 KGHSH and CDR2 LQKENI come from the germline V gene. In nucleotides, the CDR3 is TGTGCCAGCTCACCAGACAGGGGCGCTTCACCCCTCCACTTT. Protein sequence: CASSPDRGASPLHF.

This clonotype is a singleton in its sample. This chain's CDR3 is CASSPQGQLNTEAFF. CDR3 nucleotides: TGTGCCAGCAGCCCCCAGGGACAATTGAACACTGAAGCTTTCTTT. The chain uses TRBV5-4 and TRBJ1-1; possibly TRBD1 for D (6 bases). V gave up 4 bases and J gave up 0 bases, with 13 bases separating them. Germline V gene lookup returns CDR1 SGHNT and CDR2 YYREEE (reference sequence). The CDR3 totals 15 residues. Filled out from reference TRBV5-4 and TRBJ1-1, the complete variable domain reads ETGVTQSPTHLIKTRGQQVTLRCSSQSGHNTVSWYQQALGQGPQFIFQYYREEENGRGNFPPRFSGLQFPNYSSELNVNALELDDSALYLCASSPQGQLNTEAFFGQGTRLTVV.

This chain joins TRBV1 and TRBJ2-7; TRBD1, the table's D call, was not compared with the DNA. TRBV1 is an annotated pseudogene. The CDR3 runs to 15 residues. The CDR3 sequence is CTSSQGTGGTTEQYF. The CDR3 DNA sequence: TGCACCAGCAGCCAAGGAACCGGGGGGACCACCGAGCAGTACTTC.